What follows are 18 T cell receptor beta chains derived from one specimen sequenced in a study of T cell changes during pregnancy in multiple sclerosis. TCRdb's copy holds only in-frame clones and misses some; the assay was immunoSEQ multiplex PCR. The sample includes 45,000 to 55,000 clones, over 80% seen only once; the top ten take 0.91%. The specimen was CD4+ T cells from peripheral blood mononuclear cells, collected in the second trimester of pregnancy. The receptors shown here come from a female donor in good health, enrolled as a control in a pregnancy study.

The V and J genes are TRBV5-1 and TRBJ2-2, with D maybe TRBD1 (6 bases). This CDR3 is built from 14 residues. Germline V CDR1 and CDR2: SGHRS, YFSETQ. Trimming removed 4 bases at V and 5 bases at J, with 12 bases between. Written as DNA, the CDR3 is TGCGCCAGCAGCCGAAACACAGGGACCGGGGAGCTGTTTTTT. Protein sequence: CASSRNTGTGELFF.

The CDR3 DNA reads as TGCGCCAGCAGCCAGGGACAGGGGGCGTTGGATACGCAGTATTTT. Translating it yields CASSQGQGALDTQYF. This chain links TRBV4-1 with TRBJ2-3; 12 bases fit TRBD1. This CDR3 has 15 amino acids. Looked up from germline, CDR1 is MGHRA and CDR2 is YSYEKL. After removal of 3 bases from V and 6 bases from J, the junction contained 4 bases not matched to a gene.

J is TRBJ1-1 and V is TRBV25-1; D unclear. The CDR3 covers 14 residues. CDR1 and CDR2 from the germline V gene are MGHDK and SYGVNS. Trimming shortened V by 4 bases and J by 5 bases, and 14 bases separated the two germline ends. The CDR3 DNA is TGTGCCAGCAGTGGACCCTCTGGAGGGACTGAAGCTTTCTTT. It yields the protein CASSGPSGGTEAFF.

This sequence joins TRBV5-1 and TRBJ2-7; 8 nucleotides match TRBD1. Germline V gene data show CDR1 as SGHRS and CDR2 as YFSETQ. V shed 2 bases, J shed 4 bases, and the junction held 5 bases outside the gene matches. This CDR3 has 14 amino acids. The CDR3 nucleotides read TGCGCCAGCAGCTTCCGGGACAGGAGTTACGAGCAGTACTTC. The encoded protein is CASSFRDRSYEQYF.

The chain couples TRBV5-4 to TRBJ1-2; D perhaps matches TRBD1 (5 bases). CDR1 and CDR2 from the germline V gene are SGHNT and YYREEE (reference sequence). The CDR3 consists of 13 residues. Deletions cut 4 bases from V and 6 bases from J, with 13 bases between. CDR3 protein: CASSGPGGDGYTF. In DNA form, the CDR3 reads TGTGCCAGCAGCGGGCCCGGGGGGGATGGCTACACCTTC.

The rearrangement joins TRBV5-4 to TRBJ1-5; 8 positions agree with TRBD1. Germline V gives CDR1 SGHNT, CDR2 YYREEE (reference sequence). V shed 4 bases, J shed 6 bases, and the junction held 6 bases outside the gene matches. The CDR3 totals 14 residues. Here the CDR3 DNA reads TGTGCCAGCAGCCCGGACAGGGTGGCTCAGCCCCAGCATTTT. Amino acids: CASSPDRVAQPQHF.

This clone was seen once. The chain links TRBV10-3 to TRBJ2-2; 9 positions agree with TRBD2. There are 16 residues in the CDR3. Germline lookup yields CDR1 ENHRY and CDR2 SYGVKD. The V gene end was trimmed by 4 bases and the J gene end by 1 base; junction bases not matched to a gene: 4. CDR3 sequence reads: CAISGQAGGNTGELFF. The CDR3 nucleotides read TGTGCCATCAGTGGTCAAGCGGGAGGGAACACCGGGGAGCTGTTTTTT.

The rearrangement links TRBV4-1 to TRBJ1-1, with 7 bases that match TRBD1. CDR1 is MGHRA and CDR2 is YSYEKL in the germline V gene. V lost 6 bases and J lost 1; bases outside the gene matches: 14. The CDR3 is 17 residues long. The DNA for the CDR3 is TGCGCCAGCAGTCTAAGCCAAATACAGGGGACGAACACTGAAGCTTTCTTT. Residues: CASSLSQIQGTNTEAFF.

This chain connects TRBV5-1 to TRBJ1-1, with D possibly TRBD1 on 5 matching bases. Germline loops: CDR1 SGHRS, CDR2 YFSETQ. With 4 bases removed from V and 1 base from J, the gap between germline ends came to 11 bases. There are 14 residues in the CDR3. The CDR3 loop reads CASSLGTANTEAFF. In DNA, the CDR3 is TGCGCCAGCAGCCTCGGGACTGCGAACACTGAAGCTTTCTTT. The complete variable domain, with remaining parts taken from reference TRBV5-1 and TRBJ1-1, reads KAGVTQTPRYLIKTRGQQVTLSCSPISGHRSVSWYQQTPGQGLQFLFEYFSETQRNKGNFPGRFSGRQFSNSRSEMNVSTLELGDSALYLCASSLGTANTEAFFGQGTRLTVV.

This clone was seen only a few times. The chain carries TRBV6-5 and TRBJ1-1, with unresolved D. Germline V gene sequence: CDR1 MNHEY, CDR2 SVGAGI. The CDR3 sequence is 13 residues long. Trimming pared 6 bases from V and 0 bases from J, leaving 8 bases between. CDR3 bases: TGTGCCAGCAGCTATAGATTGAACACTGAAGCTTTCTTT. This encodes CASSYRLNTEAFF.

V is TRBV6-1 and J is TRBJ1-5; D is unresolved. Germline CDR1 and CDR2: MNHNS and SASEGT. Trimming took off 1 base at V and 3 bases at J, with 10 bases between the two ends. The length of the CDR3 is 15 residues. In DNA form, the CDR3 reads TGTGCCAGCAGTGAAGGCAGAGGAAACAATCAGCCCCAGCATTTT. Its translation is CASSEGRGNNQPQHF.

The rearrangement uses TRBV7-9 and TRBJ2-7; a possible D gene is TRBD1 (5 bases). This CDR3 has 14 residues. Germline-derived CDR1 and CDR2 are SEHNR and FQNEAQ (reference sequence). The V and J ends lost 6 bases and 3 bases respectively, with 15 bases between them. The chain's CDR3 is CASRLQDGIYEQYF. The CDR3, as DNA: TGTGCCAGCAGGCTACAGGACGGAATCTACGAGCAGTACTTC.

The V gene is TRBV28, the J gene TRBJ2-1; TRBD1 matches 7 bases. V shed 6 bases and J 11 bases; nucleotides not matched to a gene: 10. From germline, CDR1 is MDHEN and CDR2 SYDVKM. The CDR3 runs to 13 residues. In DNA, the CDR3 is TGTGCCAGCAGAACCACTGGGACAGCGAAGCAGTTCTTC. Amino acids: CASRTTGTAKQFF. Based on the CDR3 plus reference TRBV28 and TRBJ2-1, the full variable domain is DVKVTQSSRYLVKRTGEKVFLECVQDMDHENMFWYRQDPGLGLRLIYFSYDVKMKEKGDIPEGYSVSREKKERFSLILESASTNQTSMYLCASRTTGTAKQFFGPGTRLTVL.

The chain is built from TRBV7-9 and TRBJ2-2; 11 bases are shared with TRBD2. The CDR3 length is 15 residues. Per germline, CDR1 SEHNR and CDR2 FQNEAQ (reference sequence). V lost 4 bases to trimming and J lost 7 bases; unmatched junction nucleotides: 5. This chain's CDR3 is CASSSLSGRGGELFF. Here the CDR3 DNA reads TGTGCCAGCAGCTCCCTTAGCGGGAGGGGCGGGGAGCTGTTTTTT. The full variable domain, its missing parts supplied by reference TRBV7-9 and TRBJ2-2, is DTGVSQNPRHKITKRGQNVTFRCDPISEHNRLYWYRQTLGQGPEFLTYFQNEAQLEKSRLLSDRFSAERPKGSFSTLEIQRTEQGDSAMYLCASSSLSGRGGELFFGEGSRLTVL.

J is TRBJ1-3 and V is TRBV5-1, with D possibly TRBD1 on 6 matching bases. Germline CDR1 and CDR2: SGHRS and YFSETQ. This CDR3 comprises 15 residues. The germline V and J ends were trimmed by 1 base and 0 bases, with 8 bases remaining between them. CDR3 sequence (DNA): TGCGCCAGCAGCTTGCGACAGGACTCTGGAAACACCATATATTTT. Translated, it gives CASSLRQDSGNTIYF.

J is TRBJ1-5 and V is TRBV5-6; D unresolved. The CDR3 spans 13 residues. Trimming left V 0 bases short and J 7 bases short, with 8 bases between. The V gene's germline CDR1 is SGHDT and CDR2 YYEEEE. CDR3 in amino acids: CASSLAGRQPQHF. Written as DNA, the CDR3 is TGTGCCAGCAGCTTGGCTGGGCGCCAGCCCCAGCATTTT.

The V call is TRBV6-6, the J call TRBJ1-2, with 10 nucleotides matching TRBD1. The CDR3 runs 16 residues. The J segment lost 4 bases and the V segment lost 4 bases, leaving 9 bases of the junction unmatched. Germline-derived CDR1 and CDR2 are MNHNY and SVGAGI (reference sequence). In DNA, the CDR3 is TGTGCCAGCAGTTTCGGACAGGGGGTACAGGGCTATGGCTACACCTTC. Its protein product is CASSFGQGVQGYGYTF.

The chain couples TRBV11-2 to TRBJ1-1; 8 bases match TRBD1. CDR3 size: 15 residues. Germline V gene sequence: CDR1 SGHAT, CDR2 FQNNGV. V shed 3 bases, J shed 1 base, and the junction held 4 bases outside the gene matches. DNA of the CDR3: TGTGCCAGCAGCTTCATTACAGGGGGGAACACTGAAGCTTTCTTT. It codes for CASSFITGGNTEAFF.